This T cell receptor (beta chain) was observed in a study of early T cells in non-severe SARS-CoV-2 infection. Background on the study: With bulk RNA from unsorted whole blood as input, sequencing yielded unpaired chains. Study-wide results and limits: Matching with VDJdb favored anti-spike CD8 responses (missing private and CD4 specificities).

This clonotype was picked up a small number of times. Its target is unknown. Individual cDNA molecules were tagged with unique molecular identifiers, the study reported. TCRdb re-called the 5' RACE reads with MiXCR, one entry per CDR3 protein. The data contain tens of thousands of distinct CDR3 sequences, about 19% of them singletons. CDR1 and CDR2 from the germline V gene are SEHNR and FQNEAQ (reference sequence). Trimming took off 5 bases at V and 4 bases at J, with 10 bases between the two ends. This CDR3 is built from 13 residues. This chain uses TRBV7-9 with TRBJ2-3, with D possibly being TRBD1 (6 bases). This specimen was whole blood, taken at baseline. This receptor was identified in an adult who was a healthcare worker with PCR-confirmed SARS-CoV-2 infection or an uninfected control (not recorded which). CDR3 loop: CASSLDRSDTQYF. CDR3 nucleotides: TGTGCCAGCAGCCTCGACAGGTCAGATACGCAGTATTTT.